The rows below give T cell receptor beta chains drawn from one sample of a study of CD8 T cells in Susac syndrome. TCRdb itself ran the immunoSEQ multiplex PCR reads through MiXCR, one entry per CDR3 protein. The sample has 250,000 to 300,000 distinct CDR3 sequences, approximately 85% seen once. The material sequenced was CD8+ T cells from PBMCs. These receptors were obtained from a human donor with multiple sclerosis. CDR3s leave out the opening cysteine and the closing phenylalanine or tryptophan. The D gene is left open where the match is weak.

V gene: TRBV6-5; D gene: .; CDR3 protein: ASSYRPSTDTQY
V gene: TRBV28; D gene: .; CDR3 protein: ASSFVGGLTYEQY
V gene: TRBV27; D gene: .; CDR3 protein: ASSSDGAYEQY
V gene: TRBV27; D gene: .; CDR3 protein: ASSKQGTVISYNEQF
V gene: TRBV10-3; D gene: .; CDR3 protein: AISGQVNYGYT
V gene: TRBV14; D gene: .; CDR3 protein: ASSQMNYEQY
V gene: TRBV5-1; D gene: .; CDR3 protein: ASSLVRGTGELF
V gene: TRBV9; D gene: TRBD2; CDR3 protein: ASSGKGLAGDEQY
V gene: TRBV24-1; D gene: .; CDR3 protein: ATSDSGVHQPQH
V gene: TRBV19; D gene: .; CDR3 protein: ASSIMATDTQY
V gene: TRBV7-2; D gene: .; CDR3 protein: ASSLAPGLGLSTDTQY
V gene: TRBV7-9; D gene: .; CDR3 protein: ASSSSAGGVLYGYT
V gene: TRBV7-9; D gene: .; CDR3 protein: ASSRLSGGEKLF
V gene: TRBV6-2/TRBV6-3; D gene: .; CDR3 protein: ASSYVLGQGDETQY
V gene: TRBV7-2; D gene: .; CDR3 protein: ASSLMGTADTQY
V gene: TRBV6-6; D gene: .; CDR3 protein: ASSYSVWDSPLH
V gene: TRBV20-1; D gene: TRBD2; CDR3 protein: SARDKTSGISYNEQF
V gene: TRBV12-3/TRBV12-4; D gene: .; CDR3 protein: ASTPRGDTQY
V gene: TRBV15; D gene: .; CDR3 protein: ATSRDFSRAPPF
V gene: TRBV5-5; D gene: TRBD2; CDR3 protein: ASSFPGTSGRSEQY
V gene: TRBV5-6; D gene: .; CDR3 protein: ASSLSQGNYNEQF
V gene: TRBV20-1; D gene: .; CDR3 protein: SAREGWDASEPQH
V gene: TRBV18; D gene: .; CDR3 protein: ASSPPGHFPPGPQH
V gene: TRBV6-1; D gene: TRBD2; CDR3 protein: ASSQRGTNSYEQY
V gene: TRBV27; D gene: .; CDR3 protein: ASSLSFRGGGYT
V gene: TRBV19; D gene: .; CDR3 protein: ASSIGGGELF